This T cell receptor beta chain was identified during a study of blood T cell repertoires in COVID-19. Study as a whole: From T cells, B-cell-depleted T cells, or PBMCs came the material, which was cDNA or gDNA.

The V segment lost 6 bases and the J segment 3 bases; nucleotides outside the gene matches: 7. The length of the CDR3 is 15 residues. Germline CDR1 and CDR2: SGHRS and YFSETQ. Original analysis: The assay estimated nucleated cells by amplifying reference gene primers. Here immunoSEQ multiplex PCR was the method, and the copy in TCRdb shows in-frame clones only, minus some. That table gives V, J and clone size, and the DNA gave D and trimming. The sample includes some 290,000 clones, about 90% of them seen just once. The sample taken for sequencing was peripheral blood. This rearrangement joins TRBV5-1 to TRBJ1-4, with TRBD1 matching 8 bases. This clonotype originated in a woman aged 45-65 years who had recovered from COVID-19. The CDR3 region is CASNPGGTANEKLFF. The CDR3 coding sequence is TGCGCCAGCAACCCAGGGGGCACAGCTAATGAAAAACTGTTTTTT.